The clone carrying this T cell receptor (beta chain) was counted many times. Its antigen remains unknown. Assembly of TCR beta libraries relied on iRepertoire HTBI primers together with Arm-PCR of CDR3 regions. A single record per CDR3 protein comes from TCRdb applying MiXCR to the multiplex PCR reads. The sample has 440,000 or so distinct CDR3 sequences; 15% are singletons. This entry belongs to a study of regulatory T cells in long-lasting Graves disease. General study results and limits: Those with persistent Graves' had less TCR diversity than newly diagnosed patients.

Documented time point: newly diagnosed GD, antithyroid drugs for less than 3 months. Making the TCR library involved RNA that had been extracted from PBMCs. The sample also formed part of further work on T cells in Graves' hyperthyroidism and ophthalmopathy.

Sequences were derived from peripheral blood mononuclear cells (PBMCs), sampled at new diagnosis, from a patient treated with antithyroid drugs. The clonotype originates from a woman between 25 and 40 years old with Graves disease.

The CDR3 nucleotides read TGTGCCAGCAGTCAGCCGGGACTAGCGGGTGCGAACACCGGGGAGCTGTTTTTT. Encoded protein: CASSQPGLAGANTGELFF. The J gene is TRBJ2-2, the V gene TRBV28; TRBD2 matches 12 bases. From germline, CDR1 is MDHEN and CDR2 SYDVKM. Trimming removed 5 bases from V and 0 bases from J; junction bases left unmatched: 7. The CDR3 totals 18 residues.